These 18 T cell receptor beta chains were all obtained from the same sample, sequenced in a study of response to subunit inactivated influenza vaccine. TCRdb re-called the RT-PCR reads through MiXCR, storing one row per CDR3 protein. Among roughly 700,000 distinct CDR3 sequences listed, over 11% were seen once. The specimen comprised PBMCs from blood, sampled 14 days before vaccination. These TCRs come from a man aged 50-59 years who received an inactivated influenza vaccine.

This chain links TRBV7-2 with TRBJ2-3; D gene ambiguous. The length of the CDR3 is 14 residues. Trimming shortened V by 1 base and J by 2 bases, and 7 bases separated the two germline ends. The germline V gene encodes CDR1 SGHTA and CDR2 FQGNSA. In nucleotides, the CDR3 is TGTGCCAGCAGCTTAGACACGCACACAGATACGCAGTATTTT. It specifies CASSLDTHTDTQYF.

This clonotype was recorded a few times. The rearrangement joins TRBV28 to TRBJ2-1, with 9 positions matching TRBD2. The V and J ends lost 3 bases and 0 bases, in that order; junction bases with no gene match: 6. The CDR3 has 17 residues. From germline, CDR1 is MDHEN and CDR2 SYDVKM. The CDR3 sequence: CASSFGGGAGSYNEQFF. CDR3 DNA: TGTGCCAGCAGTTTCGGCGGGGGGGCCGGCTCCTACAATGAGCAGTTCTTC.

This clonotype was counted many times. The chain links TRBV10-3 to TRBJ1-5; D gene ambiguous. CDR3 length: 13 amino acids. Germline V gives CDR1 ENHRY, CDR2 SYGVKD. The V gene lost 2 bases and the J gene lost 9 bases, with 11 bases spanning the gap. The CDR3 protein is CAISENSLGPQHF. The CDR3 coding sequence is TGTGCCATCAGTGAGAACAGTCTGGGGCCCCAGCATTTT.

The gene calls are TRBV10-3 and TRBJ2-7; D tentatively fits TRBD1 or TRBD2 (5 bases each). This CDR3 is 15 amino acids long. Trimming shortened V by 5 bases and J by 2 bases, and 16 bases separated the two germline ends. Germline loops: CDR1 ENHRY, CDR2 SYGVKD. Here the CDR3 reads CAISIPGTITYEQYF. The DNA for the CDR3 is TGTGCCATCAGTATACCCGGGACGATAACCTACGAGCAGTACTTC.

This chain connects TRBV5-1 to TRBJ2-7; D call uncertain. Germline CDR1 and CDR2: SGHRS and YFSETQ. The V gene lost 3 bases and the J gene lost 0 bases, with 13 bases spanning the gap. CDR3 size: 15 residues. CDR3 loop: CASSSGPSPSYEQYF. The CDR3 DNA follows: TGCGCCAGCAGCTCCGGTCCTTCTCCCTCCTACGAGCAGTACTTC.

This clonotype turned up a few times. CDR3: CASSSFPTGTVNNEQFF. The CDR3 coding sequence is TGTGCCAGCAGCAGCTTCCCAACCGGGACAGTCAACAATGAGCAGTTCTTC. This chain joins TRBV6-2 or TRBV6-3 and TRBJ2-1; 7 bases are shared with TRBD1. The CDR3 loop spans 17 amino acids. The trim removed 6 bases at V and 5 bases at J, leaving 16 bases unmatched. Germline V gene data show CDR1 as MNHEY and CDR2 as SVGEGT.

This clonotype was counted ten times or more. The V call is TRBV29-1, the J call TRBJ2-3; 10 nucleotides align to TRBD2. The germline CDR1 and CDR2 sequences are SQVTM and ANQGSEA. The CDR3 has 16 residues. V gave up 6 bases and J gave up 3 bases; unmatched junction bases: 12. The CDR3 DNA sequence: TGCAGCGTCGCGGGGGGTAGCGGGAGGATAACAGATACGCAGTATTTT. Translating gives CSVAGGSGRITDTQYF.

This clonotype was found many times. The rearrangement uses TRBV12-3 or TRBV12-4 and TRBJ1-1; 7 positions match TRBD1. V was clipped by 5 bases and J by 1 base; unmatched bases: 4. This CDR3 is built from 14 residues. CDR3 loop: CASSHRGRNTEAFF. The CDR3 DNA is TGTGCCAGCAGTCACAGGGGAAGGAACACTGAAGCTTTCTTT.

In its sample, this clonotype is medium-sized. The V and J genes are TRBV18 and TRBJ2-5; D call uncertain. Germline lookup yields CDR1 KGHSH and CDR2 LQKENI. The CDR3 contains 11 residues. The V gene lost 8 bases and the J gene lost 2 bases, with 6 bases spanning the gap. The CDR3 coding sequence is TGTGCCAGCAGCATACAAGAGACCCAGTACTTC. This gives the protein CASSIQETQYF.

There are a few counts of this clonotype. The chain uses TRBV29-1 and TRBJ2-7; D is possibly TRBD1 or TRBD2 (5 bases each). Germline-derived CDR1 and CDR2 are SQVTM and ANQGSEA. V was shortened by 7 bases and J by 6 bases, with 13 bases between the two germline ends. The CDR3 totals 11 residues. CDR3 DNA: TGCAGCGCCATGACAGAGGGCGAGCAGTACTTC. This encodes CSAMTEGEQYF.

This clonotype has only a few counts. The J gene is TRBJ2-7, the V gene TRBV18, with D tentatively TRBD1 (6 bases). Germline lookup yields CDR1 KGHSH and CDR2 LQKENI. This CDR3 comprises 15 residues. The V end was cut by 2 bases, the J end by 4 bases, with 15 bases between. CDR3 bases: TGTGCCAGCTCACCAAGAAAGGGGGATGTGTACGAGCAGTACTTC. Translated, it gives CASSPRKGDVYEQYF.

This clonotype was seen a handful of times. The chain uses TRBV15 and TRBJ2-7; 11 nucleotides align to TRBD2. This CDR3 is 15 amino acids long. CDR1 LNHNV and CDR2 YYDKDF come from the germline V gene (reference sequence). V shed 4 bases, J shed 5 bases, and the junction held 7 bases outside the gene matches. CDR3 coding DNA: TGTGCCACCAGCAAAATACTAGCGGGAGTCCACGAGCAGTACTTC. Translation gives CATSKILAGVHEQYF. The full variable domain, rest sourced from reference TRBV15 and TRBJ2-7, is DAMVIQNPRYQVTQFGKPVTLSCSQTLNHNVMYWYQQKSSQAPKLLFHYYDKDFNNEADTPDNFQSRRPNTSFCFLDIRSPGLGDTAMYLCATSKILAGVHEQYFGPGTRLTVT.

This clonotype was picked up a small number of times. The CDR3 bases are TGTGCCACCAGCAGAGGTCGTAATAATTCACCCCTCCACTTT. It is translated as CATSRGRNNSPLHF. This sequence joins TRBV15 and TRBJ1-6, with D hard to call. The CDR3 length is 14 residues. Germline CDR1 is LNHNV and CDR2 is YYDKDF (reference sequence). The germline V and J ends were trimmed by 1 base and 5 bases, with 6 bases remaining between them.

At least ten counts were recorded for this clonotype. The chain employs TRBV10-2 and TRBJ1-2; D gene uncertain. The ends were cut back, 2 bases at V and 5 bases at J, with 12 bases in the middle. The CDR3 is 14 residues long. CDR1 is WSHSY and CDR2 is SAAADI in the germline V gene. The chain's CDR3 is CASSEISSPYGYTF. CDR3 bases: TGCGCCAGCAGTGAGATTTCCAGCCCATATGGCTACACCTTC.

This clonotype has only a few counts. J is TRBJ2-5 and V is TRBV15; 7 bases match TRBD1. CDR3 size: 15 residues. Per the germline V gene, CDR1 is LNHNV and CDR2 is YYDKDF (reference sequence). Unmatched junction bases numbered 5, after V lost 3 bases and J lost 1 base. The CDR3 sequence: CATSSQTGPQETQYF. Written as DNA, the CDR3 is TGTGCCACCAGCAGCCAGACAGGGCCCCAAGAGACCCAGTACTTC.

V usage is TRBV6-2 or TRBV6-3 and J usage is TRBJ2-6; D is uncertain. Germline V gene sequence: CDR1 MNHEY, CDR2 SVGEGT. The CDR3 runs to 18 residues. Trimming removed 7 bases from V and 0 bases from J, with 19 bases in between. The CDR3 DNA follows: TGTGCCAGCAATAAAGAACGGAGAGCTTTCTCTGGGGCCAACGTCCTGACTTTC. It yields the protein CASNKERRAFSGANVLTF.

In its sample, this clonotype was seen a few times. V and J are TRBV9 and TRBJ1-2; 9 nucleotides agree with TRBD1. This CDR3 region has 15 residues. V lost 3 bases to trimming and J lost 7 bases; unmatched junction nucleotides: 10. Germline CDR1 and CDR2: SGDLS and YYNGEE. CDR3 residues: CASSGTGAMTAGYTF. The CDR3 coding sequence is TGTGCCAGCAGCGGGACAGGGGCTATGACGGCTGGCTACACCTTC.

This CDR3 reads CAISDKGGNEQFF. The CDR3 coding sequence is TGTGCCATCAGTGATAAGGGCGGGAATGAGCAGTTCTTC. The chain carries TRBV10-3 and TRBJ2-1; D is possibly TRBD2 (5 bases). Trimming removed 3 bases from V and 7 bases from J, with 10 bases in between. There are 13 residues in the CDR3. Germline-derived CDR1 and CDR2 are ENHRY and SYGVKD.